Listed below are T cell receptor beta chains from one sample, sequenced in a study of siplizumab effects on memory and regulatory T cells. Sequencing was performed with immunoSEQ multiplex PCR; in TCRdb, only in-frame clones are kept and a portion is missing. The sample holds about 120,000 clones, less than 95% seen once. The sequenced sample consisted of non-Treg CD4+ T cells sorted from blood. These receptors were taken from a human donor in good health. Both conserved end residues are part of each CDR3. A D gene is named only where the DNA matches it firmly. Rows give clone size only sometimes, using once, few, many, or a class for an expanded clone.

d_gene,abundance,v_gene,j_gene,CDR3aa,CDR3nt
TRBD2,.,TRBV7-9,TRBJ2-7,CASSPGAGLAGDEQYF,TGTGCCAGCAGCCCAGGAGCCGGACTAGCGGGAGACGAGCAGTACTTC
.,.,TRBV5-1,TRBJ2-1,CASSSDPSYNEQFF,TGCGCCAGCAGCTCGGATCCCTCCTACAATGAGCAGTTCTTC
.,.,TRBV27,TRBJ1-5,CASSPLGAGAQPQHF,TGTGCCAGCAGTCCCCTAGGGGCAGGGGCTCAGCCCCAGCATTTT
.,.,TRBV7-9,TRBJ1-3,CASSLDRLNTIYF,TGTGCCAGCAGCTTAGACCGGCTAAACACCATATATTTT
.,.,TRBV9,TRBJ1-1,CASSRGGPFMNTEAFF,TGTGCCAGCAGTCGAGGGGGTCCTTTCATGAACACTGAAGCTTTCTTT
TRBD2,.,TRBV9,TRBJ2-1,CASGSGSVYNEQFF,TGTGCCAGCGGGAGCGGGAGTGTCTACAATGAGCAGTTCTTC
TRBD1,.,TRBV5-4,TRBJ2-6,CASSLGGTGRYGANVLTF,TGTGCCAGCAGCTTGGGCGGGACAGGGCGTTACGGGGCCAACGTCCTGACTTTC
.,.,TRBV9,TRBJ2-7,CASSPQGGLSYEQYF,TGTGCCAGCAGCCCTCAGGGGGGTCTCTCCTACGAGCAGTACTTC
.,.,TRBV5-4,TRBJ2-2,CASRYDHTGELFF,TGTGCCAGCAGATACGACCACACCGGGGAGCTGTTTTTT
.,.,TRBV19,TRBJ2-7,CASSIGTVYEQYF,TGTGCCAGTAGTATCGGGACGGTCTACGAGCAGTACTTC
.,.,TRBV7-2,TRBJ2-7,CASRVSGSRGRSYEQYF,TGTGCCAGCAGGGTCTCGGGCAGCCGAGGGCGGAGCTACGAGCAGTACTTC
.,few,TRBV2,TRBJ1-5,CASSEWGAGQPQHF,TGTGCCAGCAGTGAATGGGGGGCTGGTCAGCCCCAGCATTTT
.,.,TRBV27,TRBJ2-3,CASSFNPGRQYF,TGTGCCAGCAGTTTTAATCCGGGTAGGCAGTATTTT
TRBD2,.,TRBV5-1,TRBJ2-5,CASSLEAGDRRSPQYF,TGCGCCAGCAGCCTTGAGGCGGGGGACCGCCGGAGTCCCCAGTACTTC
.,.,TRBV7-2,TRBJ2-2,CASSLQTLTGELFF,TGTGCCAGCAGCTTACAGACTCTCACCGGGGAGCTGTTTTTT
.,few,TRBV6-5,TRBJ1-5,CASSRSGEQPQHF,TGTGCCAGCAGCCGGTCCGGGGAGCAGCCCCAGCATTTT
TRBD1,.,TRBV2,TRBJ1-1,CASLPTGQNTEAFF,TGTGCCAGTCTACCGACAGGGCAGAACACTGAAGCTTTCTTT
.,.,TRBV6-6,TRBJ1-5,CASNQGYQPQHF,TGTGCCAGCAATCAGGGTTATCAGCCCCAGCATTTT
TRBD2,.,TRBV27,TRBJ2-1,CASSLRVGLAGTSYNEQFF,TGTGCCAGCAGTTTGCGGGTGGGACTAGCGGGAACTTCCTACAATGAGCAGTTCTTC
TRBD2,.,TRBV5-1,TRBJ2-3,CASREGLAGGQDTQYF,TGCGCCAGCAGGGAGGGACTAGCGGGAGGTCAAGATACGCAGTATTTT
.,few,TRBV7-9,TRBJ2-7,CASSFRDGNYEQYF,TGTGCCAGCAGCTTCCGGGACGGTAACTACGAGCAGTACTTC
.,once,TRBV6-5,TRBJ1-4,CASSRSLTLGEKLFF,TGTGCCAGCAGCCGGAGTTTGACTCTCGGGGAAAAACTGTTTTTT
.,.,TRBV9,TRBJ2-7,CASSVAGQPGEQYF,TGTGCCAGCAGCGTAGCGGGACAACCCGGAGAGCAGTACTTC
.,.,TRBV13,TRBJ1-3,CASSPGPSGNTIYF,TGTGCCAGCAGCCCGGGACCCTCTGGAAACACCATATATTTT
TRBD2,.,TRBV25-1,TRBJ2-7,CASSDGGLAGIYEQYF,TGTGCCAGCAGTGATGGGGGACTAGCGGGAATTTACGAGCAGTACTTC
.,.,TRBV15,TRBJ1-1,CATSSNRLGTEAFF,TGTGCCACCAGCAGTAACAGACTGGGAACTGAAGCTTTCTTT
.,once,TRBV5-4,TRBJ1-5,CASSLSQFGNQPQHF,TGTGCCAGCAGCTTGTCCCAGTTTGGCAATCAGCCCCAGCATTTT
TRBD2,.,TRBV19,TRBJ2-3,CASSTAGVKSTDTQYF,TGTGCCAGTAGTACCGCGGGGGTTAAGAGCACAGATACGCAGTATTTT
TRBD1,.,TRBV11-2,TRBJ2-7,CASSPSRTGSYEQYF,TGTGCCAGCAGCCCCTCGCGGACAGGATCCTACGAGCAGTACTTC
.,once,TRBV10-3,TRBJ2-5,CAISEQETQYF,TGTGCCATCAGTGAACAAGAGACCCAGTACTTC
TRBD1,.,TRBV13,TRBJ2-5,CASSPQATGVKTQYF,TGTGCCAGCAGCCCCCAAGCGACAGGGGTGAAGACCCAGTACTTC
TRBD1,.,TRBV5-1,TRBJ2-7,CASRAPDRGLYEQYF,TGCGCCAGCAGGGCCCCTGACAGGGGGCTGTACGAGCAGTACTTC
.,.,TRBV6-5,TRBJ1-3,CASSYWRGSGNTIYF,TGTGCCAGCAGTTACTGGAGGGGGTCAGGAAACACCATATATTTT